The 24 T cell receptor beta chains given below trace back to one sample, sequenced in a study of blood T cell repertoires in COVID-19. The assay was immunoSEQ multiplex PCR, and TCRdb's table has in-frame clones only and misses some. The sample has about 310,000 clones, roughly 87% seen once. The specimen was peripheral blood. The receptors were gathered from a man between 45 and 60 years old with active or convalescent COVID-19.

The V and J genes are TRBV11-2 and TRBJ2-1; TRBD2 agrees at 14 bases. Trimming removed 5 bases from V and 10 bases from J; junction bases left unmatched: 10. CDR1 is SGHAT, CDR2 FQNNGV, per germline. The length of the CDR3 is 16 residues. The CDR3 here is CASSDTGLAGAGEQFF. The CDR3 DNA sequence: TGTGCCAGCAGCGACACGGGACTAGCGGGGGCGGGGGAGCAGTTCTTC.

This clone was observed a single time. The gene calls are TRBV3-1 (or the pseudogene TRBV3-2) and TRBJ2-3; 12 nucleotides align to TRBD2. Germline V gives CDR1 LGHDT, CDR2 YNNKEL (reference sequence). The V and J ends lost 3 bases and 5 bases, in that order; junction bases with no gene match: 12. The CDR3 sequence is 18 residues long. Written as DNA, the CDR3 is TGTGCCAGCAGCCATTCAGCCCTAGCGGGGGGGCATATAGATACGCAGTATTTT. It codes for CASSHSALAGGHIDTQYF.

This clone showed up just a few times. V and J are TRBV24-1 and TRBJ1-1; 9 positions agree with TRBD1. Trimming cost V 7 bases and J 5 bases; bases outside gene matches: 10. Germline CDR1 reads KGHDR; CDR2 reads SFDVKD. This CDR3 is 15 amino acids long. The CDR3 bases are TGTGCCACCAGCGGGACAGGGAAATTAGGGACTGAAGCTTTCTTT. This codes for CATSGTGKLGTEAFF.

This chain links TRBV25-1 with TRBJ2-5, with 8 bases matching TRBD2. The CDR3 contains 18 residues. Germline lookup yields CDR1 MGHDK and CDR2 SYGVNS. V dropped 1 base and J dropped 5; count of bases not matched to a gene: 15. The CDR3 protein is CASSEWSGVAGKRETQYF. CDR3 nucleotides: TGTGCCAGCAGTGAATGGTCGGGTGTAGCGGGGAAGCGGGAGACCCAGTACTTC.

Notes on this clone: The same CDR3 is also encoded by other DNA sequences in this sample. V is TRBV28 and J is TRBJ2-2; tentatively, D is TRBD1 (5 bases). This CDR3 is built from 14 residues. From germline, CDR1 is MDHEN and CDR2 SYDVKM. V was clipped by 3 bases and J by 1 base, with 6 bases between them. This CDR3 is CASSLGQNTGELFF. The CDR3 DNA follows: TGTGCCAGCAGTTTGGGGCAGAACACCGGGGAGCTGTTTTTT. Supplemented by reference TRBV28 and TRBJ2-2, the full variable domain reads DVKVTQSSRYLVKRTGEKVFLECVQDMDHENMFWYRQDPGLGLRLIYFSYDVKMKEKGDIPEGYSVSREKKERFSLILESASTNQTSMYLCASSLGQNTGELFFGEGSRLTVL.

The V gene is TRBV7-9, the J gene TRBJ1-1, with TRBD1 identical over 9 bases. The CDR3 extends over 15 amino acids. Germline CDR1 and CDR2: SEHNR and FQNEAQ (reference sequence). V gave up 4 bases and J gave up 0 bases; unmatched junction bases: 3. The chain's CDR3 is CASSSGDRVNTEAFF. The CDR3 coding sequence is TGTGCCAGCAGCTCAGGGGACAGGGTGAACACTGAAGCTTTCTTT.

The CDR3 DNA follows: TGTGCCAGCAGTTTATCTAGCGGGATTATCGGCGAGCAGTACTTC. The encoded protein is CASSLSSGIIGEQYF. The genes are TRBV28 and TRBJ2-7; 9 bases align to TRBD2. Trimming at V came to 1 base and at J to 6 bases, leaving 7 bases not matched to a gene. Germline loops: CDR1 MDHEN, CDR2 SYDVKM. This CDR3 has 15 amino acids. The full variable domain, rest sourced from reference TRBV28 and TRBJ2-7, is DVKVTQSSRYLVKRTGEKVFLECVQDMDHENMFWYRQDPGLGLRLIYFSYDVKMKEKGDIPEGYSVSREKKERFSLILESASTNQTSMYLCASSLSSGIIGEQYFGPGTRLTVT.

The J gene is TRBJ1-2, the V gene TRBV6-5; TRBD1 agrees at 7 bases. V was clipped by 5 bases and J by 3 bases; unmatched bases: 9. Germline V lookup: CDR1 MNHEY, CDR2 SVGAGI. This CDR3 has 15 amino acids. In DNA form, the CDR3 reads TGTGCCAGCAGTCTAGACAGGGTCCAGGACTATGGCTACACCTTC. This sequence encodes CASSLDRVQDYGYTF.

The chain links TRBV27 to TRBJ2-5; D may be TRBD1 (5 bases). The germline gives CDR1 MNHEY, CDR2 SMNVEV (reference sequence). This CDR3 contains 15 residues. The V end was cut by 1 base, the J end by 1 base, with 10 bases between. As DNA, the CDR3 is TGTGCCAGCAGTTTATTCAGACAGCCCCAAGAGACCCAGTACTTC. Its protein is CASSLFRQPQETQYF.

The chain employs TRBV9 and TRBJ2-3, with D tentatively TRBD2 (6 bases). CDR3 length: 18 residues. Trimming took off 9 bases at V and 6 bases at J, with 32 bases between the two ends. Germline V gives CDR1 SGDLS, CDR2 YYNGEE. Written as DNA, the CDR3 is TGTGCCATACGCTGGCACGGGGGTTGTACCCACGGAGGGGATACGCAGTATTTT. Translation gives CAIRWHGGCTHGGDTQYF.

This clone was seen a few times. This rearrangement joins TRBV19 to TRBJ2-3; 8 positions match TRBD2. CDR1 and CDR2 from the germline V gene are LNHDA and SQIVND (reference sequence). This CDR3 has 17 amino acids. The V gene end was trimmed by 5 bases and the J gene end by 2 bases; junction bases not matched to a gene: 12. The CDR3 sequence is CASSSHGAGVATDTQYF. The CDR3 region has the DNA TGTGCCAGTAGTTCTCATGGAGCGGGAGTTGCCACAGATACGCAGTATTTT.

The chain couples TRBV4-3 to TRBJ2-6; no clear D. The CDR3 sequence is 15 residues long. The ends were cut back, 1 base at V and 1 base at J, with 5 bases in the middle. The germline V gene has CDR1 LGHNA and CDR2 YSLEER. Written as DNA, the CDR3 is TGCGCCAGCAGCCAAGCGACTTCTGGGGCCAACGTCCTGACTTTC. Protein product: CASSQATSGANVLTF.

The chain is built from TRBV3-1 (or the pseudogene TRBV3-2) and TRBJ2-2; D possibly corresponds to TRBD1 (6 bases). CDR1 and CDR2 from the germline V gene are LGHDT and YNNKEL (reference sequence). The V and J ends lost 6 bases and 6 bases respectively, with 11 bases between them. The CDR3 contains 13 residues. The CDR3 sequence: CASRYRVSGELFF. For the CDR3, the DNA is TGTGCCAGCAGGTACAGGGTTTCCGGGGAGCTGTTTTTT.

This chain connects TRBV4-1 to TRBJ1-5, with D possibly being TRBD1 (6 bases). The CDR3 sequence is 15 residues long. Germline CDR1 reads MGHRA; CDR2 reads YSYEKL. Deletions cut 4 bases from V and 4 bases from J, with 14 bases between. The CDR3 loop is CASSPRTVTNQPQHF. The CDR3 nucleotides are TGCGCCAGCAGCCCGCGGACAGTTACGAATCAGCCCCAGCATTTT.

The count of this clone is one. The chain combines TRBV2 with TRBJ2-1; D unresolved. In germline, CDR1 is SNHLY, CDR2 FYNNEI. Trimming took off 4 bases at V and 4 bases at J, with 5 bases between the two ends. This CDR3 spans 12 amino acids. The CDR3 nucleotides read TGTGCCAGCAGTGTACTTTACAATGAGCAGTTCTTC. Its translation is CASSVLYNEQFF.

The V call is TRBV28, the J call TRBJ1-4; D gene uncertain. The V gene's germline CDR1 is MDHEN and CDR2 SYDVKM. V lost 4 bases and J lost 7, with 7 bases in between. The CDR3 loop spans 12 amino acids. The CDR3 sequence: CASSYRGEKLFF. Written as DNA, the CDR3 is TGTGCCAGCAGTTATCGAGGTGAAAAACTGTTTTTT.

V and J are TRBV11-3 and TRBJ2-2, with 8 bases that match TRBD1. The V gene's germline CDR1 is SGHNT and CDR2 YENEEA. Trimming removed 5 bases from V and 0 bases from J; junction bases left unmatched: 5. The CDR3 length is 16 residues. This CDR3 is CASSPGGLTNTGELFF. DNA for the CDR3: TGTGCCAGCAGCCCAGGGGGCCTGACGAACACCGGGGAGCTGTTTTTT.

CDR3 residues: CASSLVSSNYGYTF. CDR3 nucleotides: TGTGCCAGCAGCTTAGTTTCCAGTAACTATGGCTACACCTTC. The chain is built from TRBV7-2 and TRBJ1-2; D gene ambiguous. V lost 1 base to trimming and J lost 1 base, with 7 bases between them. Germline-derived CDR1 and CDR2 are SGHTA and FQGNSA. The CDR3 is 14 residues long. The whole variable domain, filled in from reference TRBV7-2 and TRBJ1-2, reads GAGVSQSPSNKVTEKGKDVELRCDPISGHTALYWYRQSLGQGLEFLIYFQGNSAPDKSGLPSDRFSAERTGGSVSTLTIQRTQQEDSAVYLCASSLVSSNYGYTFGSGTRLTVV.

The chain uses TRBV5-1 and TRBJ2-5; a weak D match, TRBD1 (5 bases). V was clipped by 4 bases and J by 1 base, with 17 bases between them. The CDR3 is 16 residues long. Germline loops: CDR1 SGHRS, CDR2 YFSETQ. CDR3 protein: CASSPLVGRPQETQYF. As DNA, the CDR3 is TGCGCCAGCAGCCCTCTCGTGGGGCGACCCCAAGAGACCCAGTACTTC.

The rearrangement uses TRBV3-1 (or the pseudogene TRBV3-2) and TRBJ2-5; perhaps TRBD2 as D (5 bases). Trimming removed 2 bases at V and 11 bases at J, with 12 bases between. Germline V gives CDR1 LGHDT, CDR2 YNNKEL (reference sequence). The length of the CDR3 is 12 residues. The CDR3 spells CASSQSEEVQYF. DNA of the CDR3: TGTGCCAGCAGCCAATCCGAGGAGGTACAGTACTTC.

A word on this clone: Other nucleotide sequences from this sample produce the same CDR3. V is TRBV6-5 and J is TRBJ1-3; D is uncertain. Per the germline V gene, CDR1 is MNHEY and CDR2 is SVGAGI. V was shortened by 6 bases and J by 0 bases, with 6 bases between the two germline ends. CDR3 length equals 13 residues. The CDR3 DNA reads TGTGCCAGCAGGACGGGCTCTGGAAACACCATATATTTT. Translated, it gives CASRTGSGNTIYF.

J is TRBJ1-4 and V is TRBV18, with a tentative D call TRBD1 (5 bases). V gave up 1 base and J gave up 8 bases, with 17 bases separating them. Germline values: CDR1 KGHSH, CDR2 LQKENI. There are 16 residues in the CDR3. The CDR3: CASSPRARESWEKLFF. The DNA of the CDR3 is TGTGCCAGCTCACCACGGGCCAGGGAATCTTGGGAAAAACTGTTTTTT. Full variable domain (missing parts from reference TRBV18 and TRBJ1-4): NAGVMQNPRHLVRRRGQEARLRCSPMKGHSHVYWYRQLPEEGLKFMVYLQKENIIDESGMPKERFSAEFPKEGPSILRIQQVVRGDSAAYFCASSPRARESWEKLFFGSGTQLSVL.

This clone was recorded once. The rearrangement links TRBV2 to TRBJ1-4; no reliable D call. Per germline, CDR1 SNHLY and CDR2 FYNNEI. V was shortened by 3 bases and J by 11 bases, with 19 bases between the two germline ends. The CDR3 spans 15 residues. The CDR3 reads CASSDTGPTYAKLFF. The CDR3 nucleotides are TGTGCCAGCAGTGACACTGGGCCGACGTATGCGAAACTGTTTTTT.

J is TRBJ2-3 and V is TRBV10-2, with 15 bases aligning to TRBD2. The CDR3 loop spans 16 amino acids. J lost 1 base, V lost 6 bases, and 2 bases had no gene match. Germline CDR1 reads WSHSY; CDR2 reads SAAADI. DNA for the CDR3: TGCGCCAGCAGAGGACTAGCGGGGGGGGGCACAGATACGCAGTATTTT. It codes for CASRGLAGGGTDTQYF.